The following is a T cell receptor (beta chain) sequence with its context. What it binds is not known. The sample comes from a study of cytomegalovirus exposure and HLA in healthy donors. Study results and limitations: The only immune exposure information that was available was CMV serostatus. Later analysis identified a missense DCLRE1C variant that was linked to TCR beta V- and J-gene trimming. Clonal expansion, a later analysis showed, was greater in HLA-associated TCR beta chains than in equally common others.

Trimming took 0 bases from V and 2 from J, leaving 8 bases between them. CDR1 is GTSNPN, CDR2 SVGIG, per germline (reference sequence). This CDR3 is built from 15 residues. The PCR made use of 60 Vbeta and 13 Jbeta primers. As processed by the authors: It was a later analysis that counted roughly 79 million unique TCR beta chains, of which some 12 million were shared. Repertoires were generated with immunoSEQ multiplex PCR, while TCRdb's copy carries only in-frame clones and drops some. The V and J calls and clone size were taken over from that table, and D and trimming were inferred from the DNA. This table has 150,000 to 200,000 clones, roughly 80% appearing once.

The receptor's source is a man aged 25 to 45 in good health and CMV-seropositive. V is TRBV30 and J is TRBJ2-6, with a possible D match to TRBD2 (5 bases). Sequencing was performed on PBMCs. The CDR3 loop is CAWSVPGAGANVLTF. The DNA for the CDR3 is TGTGCCTGGAGTGTACCCGGGGCTGGGGCCAACGTCCTGACTTTC.